These 15 T cell receptor beta chains share one sample of origin, sequenced in a study of T cell repertoires in cytomegalovirus infection. TCRdb recomputed calls from the reads with MiXCR, one row per CDR3 protein. The table shows hundreds of thousands of distinct CDR3 sequences, with about 31% occurring only once. No antigens are known for them. The sequencing here drew on cultured CD8+ T cells from PBMCs, taken from culture after CMV antigen stimulation. These receptors came from a human donor in good health (CMV status not recorded). Some clones in this sample may be carry-over from other donors' samples.

This clonotype is a singleton in its sample. The chain recombines TRBV14 with TRBJ2-3; 9 bases are shared with TRBD2. V shed 1 base and J 2 bases; nucleotides not matched to a gene: 10. The CDR3 runs 18 residues. Germline-derived CDR1 and CDR2 are SGHDN and FVKESK. CDR3 sequence reads: CASSQVPKLAGFTDTQYF. The CDR3 DNA follows: TGTGCCAGCAGCCAAGTACCTAAGCTAGCGGGGTTCACAGATACGCAGTATTTT.

This clonotype was picked up a small number of times. V gene TRBV27 combines with J gene TRBJ2-4, with TRBD1 matching over 9 bases. After removal of 7 bases from V and 0 bases from J, the junction contained 16 bases not matched to a gene. Per the germline V gene, CDR1 is MNHEY and CDR2 is SMNVEV (reference sequence). CDR3 length: 19 amino acids. For the CDR3, the DNA is TGTGCCAGCACCAGTCGCTGGACAGGGGCGGCACTAGCCAAAAACATTCAGTACTTC. This codes for CASTSRWTGAALAKNIQYF.

This clonotype has only a few counts. The CDR3 DNA reads as TGTGCCAGCAGCGGCGGACCCCCAAGCTCCTACAATGAGCAGTTCTTC. Translation: CASSGGPPSSYNEQFF. This chain joins TRBV7-9 and TRBJ2-1; no clear D gene. CDR3 length: 16 residues. Germline CDR1 SEHNR, CDR2 FQNEAQ (reference sequence). V was clipped by 5 bases and J by 0 bases, with 14 bases between them.

This clonotype was seen more than once but under ten times. The rearrangement links TRBV6-5 to TRBJ1-2; possible D gene TRBD1, 5 bases. The germline V and J ends were trimmed by 0 bases and 4 bases, with 15 bases remaining between them. The CDR3 spans 16 residues. Germline CDR1 reads MNHEY; CDR2 reads SVGAGI. The CDR3 nucleotides read TGTGCCAGCAGTTACTCTATAGGGGCGGACCCCTATGGCTACACCTTC. It translates to CASSYSIGADPYGYTF.

J is TRBJ1-2 and V is TRBV5-1, with D perhaps TRBD1 (6 bases). V lost 5 bases, J lost 1 base, and 21 bases lay in between. Germline CDR1 is SGHRS and CDR2 is YFSETQ. CDR3 length: 17 amino acids. In DNA, the CDR3 is TGCGCCAGCAGTTCGCATACAGGGAAGGACGGTAACTATGGCTACACCTTC. This sequence encodes CASSSHTGKDGNYGYTF.

V usage is TRBV4-1 and J usage is TRBJ2-6, with a possible D match to TRBD1 (6 bases). This CDR3 is built from 15 residues. Germline CDR1 reads MGHRA; CDR2 reads YSYEKL. The germline V and J ends were trimmed by 1 base and 4 bases, with 8 bases remaining between them. The CDR3 loop reads CASSQGGPGANVLTF. The CDR3 DNA sequence: TGCGCCAGCAGCCAAGGGGGGCCCGGGGCCAACGTCCTGACTTTC.

This clonotype occurred many times. The chain links TRBV10-3 to TRBJ1-1; 11 bases map to TRBD1. V lost 4 bases, J lost 3 bases, and 10 bases stayed unmatched. The CDR3 loop spans 17 amino acids. Germline values: CDR1 ENHRY, CDR2 SYGVKD. The CDR3 here is CAISGGQGAQSDTEAFF. As DNA, the CDR3 is TGTGCCATCAGTGGCGGACAGGGGGCTCAATCGGACACTGAAGCTTTCTTT.

The table lists this clonotype with a few counts. The chain carries TRBV5-6 and TRBJ1-2; perhaps TRBD1 as D (5 bases). V was trimmed by 1 base and J by 4 bases, leaving 11 bases between them. CDR3 length equals 14 residues. Germline V lookup: CDR1 SGHDT, CDR2 YYEEEE. CDR3: CASSLSGTIYGYTF. CDR3 nucleotides: TGTGCCAGCAGCTTGAGTGGGACGATCTATGGCTACACCTTC.

This clonotype was recorded many times. This chain joins TRBV7-9 and TRBJ1-2; no clear D. CDR1 is SEHNR and CDR2 is FQNEAQ in the germline V gene (reference sequence). With 5 bases removed from V and 8 bases from J, the gap between germline ends came to 12 bases. The CDR3 covers 12 residues. As DNA, the CDR3 is TGTGCCAGCAGCGGCGTTATCAGGGGCTACACCTTC. Translation gives CASSGVIRGYTF.

The chain recombines TRBV12-3 or TRBV12-4 with TRBJ2-1; no firm D call. The CDR3 sequence is 14 residues long. Trimming removed 5 bases at V and 4 bases at J, with 12 bases between. In nucleotides, the CDR3 is TGTGCCAGCAGTCCCCCCGCGTTTTACAATGAGCAGTTCTTC. Amino acid sequence: CASSPPAFYNEQFF.

In nucleotides, the CDR3 is TGTGCCAGCAGCCCGCTTTTCGGCACTGAAGCTTTCTTT. Protein: CASSPLFGTEAFF. This sequence joins TRBV12-3 or TRBV12-4 and TRBJ1-1; unclear D gene. V dropped 6 bases and J dropped 4 bases, with 12 bases sitting between them. The CDR3 covers 13 residues.

This clonotype was counted between two and nine times. The chain is built from TRBV28 and TRBJ2-5; D uncertain. Per the germline V gene, CDR1 is MDHEN and CDR2 is SYDVKM. This CDR3 region has 13 residues. The V end was cut by 8 bases, the J end by 1 base, with 11 bases between. CDR3 protein: CASQKGPQETQYF. CDR3 coding DNA: TGTGCCAGCCAAAAGGGTCCCCAAGAGACCCAGTACTTC.

The genes are TRBV14 and TRBJ2-2; no definite D call. The CDR3 consists of 16 residues. Per the germline V gene, CDR1 is SGHDN and CDR2 is FVKESK. Trimming shortened V by 0 bases and J by 1 base, and 9 bases separated the two germline ends. CDR3 DNA sequence: TGTGCCAGCAGCCAAGAAGTCCATTTGAACACCGGGGAGCTGTTTTTT. It specifies CASSQEVHLNTGELFF.

This clonotype was picked up many times. This chain links TRBV7-2 with TRBJ1-1; 8 nucleotides match TRBD1. The CDR3 sequence is 13 residues long. V was clipped by 0 bases and J by 10 bases; unmatched bases: 4. Germline loops: CDR1 SGHTA, CDR2 FQGNSA. CDR3 loop: CASSLAGQGLAFF. The CDR3 bases are TGTGCCAGCAGCTTAGCCGGACAGGGCTTAGCTTTCTTT.

The CDR3: CASSPGWLVGEDTQYF. The DNA for the CDR3 is TGTGCCAGTAGTCCGGGCTGGCTGGTTGGGGAAGATACGCAGTATTTT. V usage is TRBV19 and J usage is TRBJ2-3; D is undetermined. V shed 5 bases and J shed 5 bases, with 20 bases lying between them. There are 16 residues in the CDR3. Germline-derived CDR1 and CDR2 are LNHDA and SQIVND (reference sequence).